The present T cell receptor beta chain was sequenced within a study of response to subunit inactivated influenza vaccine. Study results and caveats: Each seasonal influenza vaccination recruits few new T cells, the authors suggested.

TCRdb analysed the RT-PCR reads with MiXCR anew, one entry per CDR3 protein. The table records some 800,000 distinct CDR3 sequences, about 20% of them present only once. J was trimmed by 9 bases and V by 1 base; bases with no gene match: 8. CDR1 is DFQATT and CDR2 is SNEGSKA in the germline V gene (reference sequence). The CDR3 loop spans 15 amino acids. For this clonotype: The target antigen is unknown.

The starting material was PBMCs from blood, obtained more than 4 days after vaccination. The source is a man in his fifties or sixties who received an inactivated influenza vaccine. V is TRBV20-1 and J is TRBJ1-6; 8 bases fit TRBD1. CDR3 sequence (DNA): TGCAGTGCTAGAGCCGGGGCAGGGGGCATTTCACCCCTCCACTTT. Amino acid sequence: CSARAGAGGISPLHF.